This TCR beta chain is from a study of blood T cell repertoires in COVID-19. In the study overall: The samples span acute and convalescent COVID-19 from the United States, Italy and Spain. PBMCs, B-cell-depleted T cells, or T cells provided the cDNA or gDNA that made up the material.

Profiling relied on immunoSEQ multiplex PCR, and the TCRdb table lists in-frame clones only, not all of them. The data contain around 200,000 clones, 65% to 90% of them singletons. Germline V gene data show CDR1 as SNHLY and CDR2 as FYNNEI. Trimming cost V 6 bases and J 0 bases, with 17 bases left between them. The CDR3 has 17 amino acids. Sequencing was carried out using peripheral blood. The J gene is TRBJ1-4, the V gene TRBV2; D is uncertain. The TCR was taken from a human donor in a cohort sampled during active COVID-19. The CDR3 spells CASRPSPTSATNEKLFF. CDR3 DNA sequence: TGTGCCAGCAGACCGTCACCTACGAGTGCAACTAATGAAAAACTGTTTTTT.